This TCR beta chain was recorded in a study of T cell repertoires in ileal Crohn's disease. Looking at the study overall: Median disease duration was approximately 8 years; 35% smoked at surgery. Biopsies of the neoterminal ileum at postoperative colonoscopy form M6 samples.

Time point defined: neoterminal ileum biopsy at postoperative endoscopy, about 6 months after surgery. TCRdb's copy holds only in-frame clones and misses some; the assay was immunoSEQ multiplex PCR. The table shows a few thousand clones, with almost 70% occurring only once. Whole-study findings and limits: Sorted CD8 T cells held more high-frequency clones than CD4.

On this clone itself: Antigen: not known.

V dropped 0 bases and J dropped 5; count of bases not matched to a gene: 12. Germline V lookup: CDR1 LGHNA, CDR2 YSLEER. This CDR3 has 17 amino acids. V and J are TRBV4-3 and TRBJ2-7, with 8 bases matching TRBD1. The material sequenced was ileal tissue. This TCR derives from an adult with Crohn's disease. The CDR3 sequence: CASSQDGLNRGTDEQYF. As DNA, the CDR3 is TGCGCCAGCAGCCAAGATGGCTTAAACAGGGGGACGGACGAGCAGTACTTC.